This TCR beta chain was observed in a study of cytomegalovirus exposure and HLA in healthy donors. General observations from the study: Across donors, most TCRs were seen rarely, yet some public ones were widespread. That first-cohort TCR clusters tended to co-occur in the 90 to 150 validation repertoires was found in a later analysis. The study listed approximately 160 cytomegalovirus-associated TCR beta chains. Among the CMV-associated chains, a few were confirmed in vitro as specific for CMV antigens.

Assay used: immunoSEQ multiplex PCR; TCRdb lists only in-frame clones, some missing. Of 200,000 to 300,000 clones in the sample, about 90% are singletons; the top ten hold around 3.1%. For this clone: Its antigen is still unknown.

The source is a woman in her 30s in good health and CMV-seronegative. Sequencing was performed on PBMCs.

In nucleotides, the CDR3 is TGCGCCAGCAGCCCCTCGGGAGAGACGGGCAATCAGCCCCAGCATTTT. Translation: CASSPSGETGNQPQHF. V and J are TRBV5-1 and TRBJ1-5, with D unclear. The germline V gene encodes CDR1 SGHRS and CDR2 YFSETQ. This CDR3 comprises 16 residues. V dropped 4 bases and J dropped 2 bases, with 16 bases sitting between them.